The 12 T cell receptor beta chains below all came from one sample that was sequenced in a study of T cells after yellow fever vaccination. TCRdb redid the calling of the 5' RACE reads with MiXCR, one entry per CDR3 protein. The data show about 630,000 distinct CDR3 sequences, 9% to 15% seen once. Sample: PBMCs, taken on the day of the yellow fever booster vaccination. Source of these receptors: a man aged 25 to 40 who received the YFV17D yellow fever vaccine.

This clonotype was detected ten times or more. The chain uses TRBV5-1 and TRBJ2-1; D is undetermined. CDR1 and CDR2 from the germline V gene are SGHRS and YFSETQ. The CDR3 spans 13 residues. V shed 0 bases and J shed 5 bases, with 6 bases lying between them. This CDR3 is CASSLGANNEQFF. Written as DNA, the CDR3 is TGCGCCAGCAGCTTGGGGGCCAACAATGAGCAGTTCTTC.

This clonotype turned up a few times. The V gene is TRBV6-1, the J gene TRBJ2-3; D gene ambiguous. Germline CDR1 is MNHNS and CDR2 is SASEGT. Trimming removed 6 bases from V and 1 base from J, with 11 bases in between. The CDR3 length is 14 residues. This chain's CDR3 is CASRNLWGTDTQYF. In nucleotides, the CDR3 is TGTGCCAGCAGAAATCTCTGGGGCACAGATACGCAGTATTTT.

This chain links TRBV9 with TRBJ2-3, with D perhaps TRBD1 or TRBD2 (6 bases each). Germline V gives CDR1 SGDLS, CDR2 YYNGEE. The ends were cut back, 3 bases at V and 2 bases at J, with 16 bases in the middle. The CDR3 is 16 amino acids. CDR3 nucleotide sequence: TGTGCCAGCAGCGCATCGGGGTGGGGGGCCACAGATACGCAGTATTTT. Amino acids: CASSASGWGATDTQYF.

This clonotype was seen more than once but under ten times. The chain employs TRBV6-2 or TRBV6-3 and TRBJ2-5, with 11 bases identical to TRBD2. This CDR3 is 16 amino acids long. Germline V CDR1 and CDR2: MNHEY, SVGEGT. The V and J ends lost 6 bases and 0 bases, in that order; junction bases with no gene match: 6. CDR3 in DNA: TGTGCCAGCAGCGTCGGGACTAGCGGTTACCAAGAGACCCAGTACTTC. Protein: CASSVGTSGYQETQYF.

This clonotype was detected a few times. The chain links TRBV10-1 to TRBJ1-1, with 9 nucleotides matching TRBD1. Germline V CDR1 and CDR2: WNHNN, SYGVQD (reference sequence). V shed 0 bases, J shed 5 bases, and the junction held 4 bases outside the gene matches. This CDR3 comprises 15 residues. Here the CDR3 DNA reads TGCGCCAGCAGTGAGTCGGGACAGGGTTGGACTGAAGCTTTCTTT. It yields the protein CASSESGQGWTEAFF.

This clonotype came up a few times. The CDR3 nucleotides read TGTGCCAGCAGTTCACATAGCGGGAGGGAGACCCAGTACTTC. It encodes CASSSHSGRETQYF. The chain has TRBV6-5 and TRBJ2-5; 10 bases line up with TRBD2. V lost 4 bases and J lost 5; bases outside the gene matches: 4. The CDR3 runs to 14 residues. Germline V CDR1 and CDR2: MNHEY, SVGAGI.

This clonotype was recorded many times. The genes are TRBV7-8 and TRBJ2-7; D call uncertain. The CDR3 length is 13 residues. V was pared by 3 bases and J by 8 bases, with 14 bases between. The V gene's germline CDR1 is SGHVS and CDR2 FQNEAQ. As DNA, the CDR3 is TGTGCCAGCAGCTTCGCCGCCAACCCTCAGCAGTACTTC. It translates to CASSFAANPQQYF.

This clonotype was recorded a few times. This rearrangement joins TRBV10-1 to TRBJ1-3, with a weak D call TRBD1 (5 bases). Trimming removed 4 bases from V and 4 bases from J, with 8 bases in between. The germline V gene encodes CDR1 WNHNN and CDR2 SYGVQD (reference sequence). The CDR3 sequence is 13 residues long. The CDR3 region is CASSGQPGNTIYF. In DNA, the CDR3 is TGCGCCAGCAGTGGACAGCCGGGAAACACCATATATTTT.

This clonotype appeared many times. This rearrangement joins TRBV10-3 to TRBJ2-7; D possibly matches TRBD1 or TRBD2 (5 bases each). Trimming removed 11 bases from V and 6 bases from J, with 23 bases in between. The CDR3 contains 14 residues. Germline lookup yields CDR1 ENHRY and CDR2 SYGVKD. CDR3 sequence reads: CASRRDPEVLEQYF. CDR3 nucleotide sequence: TGTGCCTCCCGCCGGGACCCAGAGGTACTCGAGCAGTACTTC.

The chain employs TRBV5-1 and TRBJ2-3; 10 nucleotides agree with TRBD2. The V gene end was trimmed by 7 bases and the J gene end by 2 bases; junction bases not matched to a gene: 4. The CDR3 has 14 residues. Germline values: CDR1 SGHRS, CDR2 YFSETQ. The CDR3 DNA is TGCGCCAGCCTAGCGGGGGAACCCACAGATACGCAGTATTTT. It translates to CASLAGEPTDTQYF.

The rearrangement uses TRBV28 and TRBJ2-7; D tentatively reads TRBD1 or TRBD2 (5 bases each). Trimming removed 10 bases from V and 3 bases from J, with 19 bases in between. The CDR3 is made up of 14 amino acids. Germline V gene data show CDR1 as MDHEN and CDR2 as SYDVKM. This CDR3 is CATINTGTGYEQYF. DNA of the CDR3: TGTGCCACCATCAATACCGGGACCGGCTACGAGCAGTACTTC.

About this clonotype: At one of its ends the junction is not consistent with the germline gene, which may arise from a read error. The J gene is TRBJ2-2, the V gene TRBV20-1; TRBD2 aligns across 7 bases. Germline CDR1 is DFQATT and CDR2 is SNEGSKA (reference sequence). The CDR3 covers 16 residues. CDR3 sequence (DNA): TGCTGTGCTAGTAGGGGAGGGGCGAGGGACACCGGGGAGCTGTTTTTT. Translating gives CCASRGGARDTGELFF.